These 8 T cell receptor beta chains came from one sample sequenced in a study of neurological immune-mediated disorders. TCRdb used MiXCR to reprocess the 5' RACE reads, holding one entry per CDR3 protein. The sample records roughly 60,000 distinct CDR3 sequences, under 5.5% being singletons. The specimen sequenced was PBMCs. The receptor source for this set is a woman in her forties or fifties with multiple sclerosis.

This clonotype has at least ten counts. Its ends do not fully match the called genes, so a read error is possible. The CDR3, as DNA: TGTGCCAGCAGCCGGTTGGGTAGGTTTTTC. Its protein is CASSRLGRFF. V and J are TRBV28 and TRBJ2-7; D not certain. The CDR3 is 10 amino acids. CDR1 and CDR2 from the germline V gene are MDHEN and SYDVKM.

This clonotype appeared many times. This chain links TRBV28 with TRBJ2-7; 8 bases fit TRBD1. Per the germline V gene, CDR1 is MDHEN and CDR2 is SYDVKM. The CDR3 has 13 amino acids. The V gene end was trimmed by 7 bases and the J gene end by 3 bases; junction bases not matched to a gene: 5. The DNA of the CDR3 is TGTGCCAGCAAGGGGACAGGACTCTACGAGCAGTACTTC. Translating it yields CASKGTGLYEQYF.

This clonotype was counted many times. The CDR3 protein is CSVDRGYEQFF. CDR3 bases: TGCAGCGTTGATCGGGGATATGAGCAGTTCTTC. This chain links TRBV29-1 with TRBJ2-1, with D maybe TRBD2 (5 bases). Deletions cut 3 bases from V and 8 bases from J, with 8 bases between. CDR1 SQVTM and CDR2 ANQGSEA come from the germline V gene. The CDR3 covers 11 residues.

The CDR3 nucleotides read TGTGCCAGCAGTCGACAGATGAACACTGAAGCTTTCTTT. It yields the protein CASSRQMNTEAFF. This chain links TRBV14 with TRBJ1-1; D perhaps matches TRBD1 (5 bases). The germline V gene has CDR1 SGHDN and CDR2 FVKESK. V was clipped by 6 bases and J by 0 bases, with 8 bases between them. The CDR3 length is 13 residues.

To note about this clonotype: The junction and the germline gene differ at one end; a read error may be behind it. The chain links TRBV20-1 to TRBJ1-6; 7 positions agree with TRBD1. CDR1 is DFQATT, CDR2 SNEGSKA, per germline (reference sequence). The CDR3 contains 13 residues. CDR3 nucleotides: TGCAGTGCCATCGACAGGGAGAACTCACCACTCAACTTT. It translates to CSAIDRENSPLNF.

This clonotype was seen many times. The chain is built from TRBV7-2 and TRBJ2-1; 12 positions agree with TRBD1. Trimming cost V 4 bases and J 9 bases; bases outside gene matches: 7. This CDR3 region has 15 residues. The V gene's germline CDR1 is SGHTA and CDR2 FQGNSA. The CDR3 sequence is CASSSSGTGGSEQFF. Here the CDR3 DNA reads TGTGCCAGCAGCTCGTCCGGGACAGGGGGCAGTGAGCAGTTCTTC.

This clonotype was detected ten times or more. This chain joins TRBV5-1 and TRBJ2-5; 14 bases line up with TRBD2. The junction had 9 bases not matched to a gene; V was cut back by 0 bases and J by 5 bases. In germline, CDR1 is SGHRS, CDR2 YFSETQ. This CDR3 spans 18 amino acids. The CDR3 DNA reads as TGCGCCAGCAGCTTGGGGAGGACTAGCGGGGGGCCCCCGGAGACCCAGTACTTC. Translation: CASSLGRTSGGPPETQYF.

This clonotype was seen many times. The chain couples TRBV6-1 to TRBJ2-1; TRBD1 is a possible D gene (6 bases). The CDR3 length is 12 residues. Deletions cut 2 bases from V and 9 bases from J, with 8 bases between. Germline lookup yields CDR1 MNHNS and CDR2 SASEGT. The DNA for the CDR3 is TGTGCCAGCAGTGAACAGGGGAGTGAGCAGTTCTTC. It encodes CASSEQGSEQFF.